This T cell receptor beta chain was captured in a study of cytomegalovirus exposure and HLA in healthy donors. Across the whole study: Out of roughly 200 million T cells, an earlier analysis found around 120 million unique TCR beta sequences in total.

Primers for the PCR totalled 60 Vbeta and 13 Jbeta. Assay: immunoSEQ multiplex PCR; the TCRdb copy retains only in-frame clones and omits some. The top ten clones hold roughly 9% of a sample with 85,000 to 100,000 clones, roughly 86% of them seen once. This CDR3 has 22 residues. Trimming cost V 0 bases and J 1 base; bases outside gene matches: 17. Germline values: CDR1 LGHNA, CDR2 YNFKEQ. Concerning this clone: Its antigen is not known.

Study-wide findings and caveats: According to a later analysis, donors in an Asian-associated ancestry cluster reportedly had fewer N-insertions than the approximately 620-donor mean. As a later analysis revealed, the rate of TCR association differed by HLA locus, with DRB1 most and HLA-C fewest.

The receptor comes from a man younger than 40 in good health and CMV-seropositive. The chain is built from TRBV4-2 and TRBJ2-1; 11 bases agree with TRBD2. Specimen: PBMCs. CDR3 in amino acids: CASSQDPRPPTSGSGSYNEQFF. The CDR3, as DNA: TGTGCCAGCAGCCAAGATCCCCGGCCGCCCACTAGCGGGAGTGGTTCCTACAATGAGCAGTTCTTC.